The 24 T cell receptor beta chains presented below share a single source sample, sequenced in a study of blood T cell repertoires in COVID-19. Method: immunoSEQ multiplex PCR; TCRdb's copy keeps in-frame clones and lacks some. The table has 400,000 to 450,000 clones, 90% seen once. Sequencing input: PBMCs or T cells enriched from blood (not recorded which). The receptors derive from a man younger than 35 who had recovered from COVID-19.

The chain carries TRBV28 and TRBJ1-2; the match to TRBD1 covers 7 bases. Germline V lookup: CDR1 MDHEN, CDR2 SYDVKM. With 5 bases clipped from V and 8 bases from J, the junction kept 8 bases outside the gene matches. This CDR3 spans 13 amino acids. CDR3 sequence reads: CASSGGETGGYTF. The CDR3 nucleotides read TGTGCCAGCAGTGGCGGGGAGACAGGGGGCTACACCTTC.

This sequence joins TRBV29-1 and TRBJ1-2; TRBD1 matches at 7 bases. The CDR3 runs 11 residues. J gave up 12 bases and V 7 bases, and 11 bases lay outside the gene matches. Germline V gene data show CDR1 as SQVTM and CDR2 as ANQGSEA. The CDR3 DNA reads TGCAGCGGCCTAACAGGGGCCGGGGACACCTTC. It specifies CSGLTGAGDTF.

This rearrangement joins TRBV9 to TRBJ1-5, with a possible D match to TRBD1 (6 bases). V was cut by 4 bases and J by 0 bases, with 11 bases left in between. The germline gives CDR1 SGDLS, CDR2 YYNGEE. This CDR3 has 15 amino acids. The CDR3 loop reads CASSSTGYSNQPQHF. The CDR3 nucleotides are TGTGCCAGCAGCTCAACAGGGTATAGCAATCAGCCCCAGCATTTT.

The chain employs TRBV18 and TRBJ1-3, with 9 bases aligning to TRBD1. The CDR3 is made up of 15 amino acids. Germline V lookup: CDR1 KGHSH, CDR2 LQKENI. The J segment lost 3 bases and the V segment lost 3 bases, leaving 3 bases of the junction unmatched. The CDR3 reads CASSPGTGIGNTIYF. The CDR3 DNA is TGTGCCAGCTCACCGGGGACAGGGATTGGAAACACCATATATTTT. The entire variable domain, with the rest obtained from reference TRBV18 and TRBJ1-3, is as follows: NAGVMQNPRHLVRRRGQEARLRCSPMKGHSHVYWYRQLPEEGLKFMVYLQKENIIDESGMPKERFSAEFPKEGPSILRIQQVVRGDSAAYFCASSPGTGIGNTIYFGEGSWLTVV.

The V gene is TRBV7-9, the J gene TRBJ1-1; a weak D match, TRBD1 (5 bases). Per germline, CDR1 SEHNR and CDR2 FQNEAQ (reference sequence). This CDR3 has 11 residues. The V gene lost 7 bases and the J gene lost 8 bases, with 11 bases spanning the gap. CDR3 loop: CASNTGPEAFF. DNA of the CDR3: TGTGCCAGCAACACAGGTCCGGAAGCTTTCTTT.

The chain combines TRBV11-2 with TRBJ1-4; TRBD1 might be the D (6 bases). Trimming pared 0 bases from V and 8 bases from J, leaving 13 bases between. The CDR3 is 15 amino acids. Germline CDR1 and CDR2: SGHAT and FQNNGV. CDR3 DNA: TGTGCCAGCAGCTTAGATGGCAGGGGAGGGGAAAAACTGTTTTTT. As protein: CASSLDGRGGEKLFF.

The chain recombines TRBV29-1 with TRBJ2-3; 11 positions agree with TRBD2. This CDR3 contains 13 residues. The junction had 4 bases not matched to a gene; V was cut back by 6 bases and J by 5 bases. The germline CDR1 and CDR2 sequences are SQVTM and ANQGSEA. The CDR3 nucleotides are TGCAGCGTCCTGGGACTAGCGGTAGATACGCAGTATTTT. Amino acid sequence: CSVLGLAVDTQYF.

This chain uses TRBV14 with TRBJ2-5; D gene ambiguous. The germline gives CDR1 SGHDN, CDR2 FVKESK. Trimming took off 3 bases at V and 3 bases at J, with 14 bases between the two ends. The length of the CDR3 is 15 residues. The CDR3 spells CASSHSRPFKETQYF. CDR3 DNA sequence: TGTGCCAGCAGCCATAGCAGACCCTTTAAAGAGACCCAGTACTTC.

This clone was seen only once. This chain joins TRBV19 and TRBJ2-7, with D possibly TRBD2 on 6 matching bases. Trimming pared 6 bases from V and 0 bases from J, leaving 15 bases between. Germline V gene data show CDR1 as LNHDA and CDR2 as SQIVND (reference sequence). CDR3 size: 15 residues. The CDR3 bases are TGTGCCAGTAGCTTGAGCGGGTCAAGCTCCTACGAGCAGTACTTC. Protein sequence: CASSLSGSSSYEQYF.

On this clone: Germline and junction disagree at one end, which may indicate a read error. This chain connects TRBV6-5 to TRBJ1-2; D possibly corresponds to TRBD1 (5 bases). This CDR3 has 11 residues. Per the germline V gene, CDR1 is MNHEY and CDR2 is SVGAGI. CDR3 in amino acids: CASRSDRQSHF. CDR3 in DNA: TGTGCCAGCAGATCCGATCGACAGAGCCACTTC.

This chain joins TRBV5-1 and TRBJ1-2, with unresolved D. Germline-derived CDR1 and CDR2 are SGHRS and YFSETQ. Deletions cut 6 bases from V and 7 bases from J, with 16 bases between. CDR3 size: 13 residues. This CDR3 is CASKDPPEGGYTF. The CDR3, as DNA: TGCGCCAGCAAAGATCCACCCGAGGGTGGCTACACCTTC. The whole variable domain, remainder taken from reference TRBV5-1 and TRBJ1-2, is KAGVTQTPRYLIKTRGQQVTLSCSPISGHRSVSWYQQTPGQGLQFLFEYFSETQRNKGNFPGRFSGRQFSNSRSEMNVSTLELGDSALYLCASKDPPEGGYTFGSGTRLTVV.

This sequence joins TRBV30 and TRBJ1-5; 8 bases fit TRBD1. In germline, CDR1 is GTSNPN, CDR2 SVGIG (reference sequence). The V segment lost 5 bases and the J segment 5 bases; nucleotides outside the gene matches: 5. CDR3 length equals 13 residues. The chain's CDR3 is CAWRQGKHQPQHF. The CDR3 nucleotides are TGTGCCTGGCGACAGGGGAAGCATCAGCCCCAGCATTTT.

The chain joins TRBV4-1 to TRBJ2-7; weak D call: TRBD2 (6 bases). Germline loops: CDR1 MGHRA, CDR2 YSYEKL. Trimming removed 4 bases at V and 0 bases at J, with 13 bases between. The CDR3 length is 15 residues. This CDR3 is CASSRTLARSYEQYF. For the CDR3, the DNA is TGCGCCAGCAGCCGCACACTAGCTCGCTCCTACGAGCAGTACTTC.

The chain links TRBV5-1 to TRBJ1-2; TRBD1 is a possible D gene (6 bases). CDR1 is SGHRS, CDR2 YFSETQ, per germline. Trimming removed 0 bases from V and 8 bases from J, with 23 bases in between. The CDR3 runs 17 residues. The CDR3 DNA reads TGCGCCAGCAGCTTGGAAGTTTTATACAGGGCTTTGGAGGGCTACACCTTC. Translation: CASSLEVLYRALEGYTF.

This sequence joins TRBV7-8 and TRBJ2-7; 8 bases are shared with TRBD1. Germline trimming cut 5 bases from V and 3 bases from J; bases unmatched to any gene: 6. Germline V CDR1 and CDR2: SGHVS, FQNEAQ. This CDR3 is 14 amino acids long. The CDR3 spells CASSQWTGRYEQYF. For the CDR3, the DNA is TGTGCCAGCAGCCAATGGACAGGGCGCTACGAGCAGTACTTC.

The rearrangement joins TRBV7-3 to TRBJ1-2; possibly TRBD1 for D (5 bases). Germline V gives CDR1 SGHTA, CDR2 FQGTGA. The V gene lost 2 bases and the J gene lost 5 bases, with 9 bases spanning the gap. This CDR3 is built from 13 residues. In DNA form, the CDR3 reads TGTGCCAGCAGCTTAGGCAGGGATTATGGCTACACCTTC. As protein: CASSLGRDYGYTF.

The CDR3 DNA reads as TGTGCCAGCAGTTTAGGGGGGGAAAGCTATGGCTACACCTTC. It specifies CASSLGGESYGYTF. The J gene is TRBJ1-2, the V gene TRBV27; a possible D gene is TRBD1 (5 bases). Germline V gene sequence: CDR1 MNHEY, CDR2 SMNVEV (reference sequence). The CDR3 loop spans 14 amino acids. Trimming stripped 2 bases from V and 4 bases from J, with 11 bases between.

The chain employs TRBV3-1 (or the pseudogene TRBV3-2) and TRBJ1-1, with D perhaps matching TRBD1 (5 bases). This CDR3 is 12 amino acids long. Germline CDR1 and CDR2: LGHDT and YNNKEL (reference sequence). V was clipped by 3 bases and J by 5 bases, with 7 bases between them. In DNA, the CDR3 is TGTGCCAGCAGCCACGGGGGTACTGAAGCTTTCTTT. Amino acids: CASSHGGTEAFF.

The CDR3 coding sequence is TGTGCCAGCAGCTATCTCCCGACGAAGGGAGGCAATCAGCCCCAGCATTTT. Its translation: CASSYLPTKGGNQPQHF. This sequence joins TRBV7-8 and TRBJ1-5; D is uncertain. The CDR3 totals 17 residues. V was trimmed by 4 bases and J by 2 bases, leaving 18 bases between them. Germline lookup yields CDR1 SGHVS and CDR2 FQNEAQ.

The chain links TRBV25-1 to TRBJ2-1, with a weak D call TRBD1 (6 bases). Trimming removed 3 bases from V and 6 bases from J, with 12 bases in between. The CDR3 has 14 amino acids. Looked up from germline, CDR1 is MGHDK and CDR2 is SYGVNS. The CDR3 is CASSDYRVGNEQFF. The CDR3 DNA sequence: TGTGCCAGCAGTGATTACAGGGTTGGCAATGAGCAGTTCTTC.

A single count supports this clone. CDR3 region: CASSPPGVRAMETQYF. For the CDR3, the DNA is TGTGCCAGCTCACCACCAGGGGTCAGGGCCATGGAGACCCAGTACTTC. The genes are TRBV18 and TRBJ2-5; weak D call: TRBD1 (5 bases). V was shortened by 0 bases and J by 5 bases, with 16 bases between the two germline ends. Germline lookup yields CDR1 KGHSH and CDR2 LQKENI. The CDR3 is 16 amino acids.

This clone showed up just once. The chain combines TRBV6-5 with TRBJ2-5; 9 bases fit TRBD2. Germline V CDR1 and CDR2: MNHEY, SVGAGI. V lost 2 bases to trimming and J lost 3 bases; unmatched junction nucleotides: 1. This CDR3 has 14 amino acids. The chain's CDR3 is CASSYAGGEETQYF. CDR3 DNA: TGTGCCAGCAGTTACGCGGGAGGGGAAGAGACCCAGTACTTC.

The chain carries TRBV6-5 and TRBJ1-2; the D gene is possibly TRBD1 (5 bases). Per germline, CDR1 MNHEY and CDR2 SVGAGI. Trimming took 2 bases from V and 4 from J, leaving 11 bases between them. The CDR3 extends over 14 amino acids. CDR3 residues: CASSYGGGPYGYTF. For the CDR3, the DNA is TGTGCCAGCAGTTACGGGGGGGGACCCTATGGCTACACCTTC.

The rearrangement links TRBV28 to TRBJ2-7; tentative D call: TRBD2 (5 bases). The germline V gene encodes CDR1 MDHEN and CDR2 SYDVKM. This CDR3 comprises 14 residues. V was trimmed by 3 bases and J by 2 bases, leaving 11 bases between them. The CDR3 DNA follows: TGTGCCAGCAGTTTCAGAGGGAGTACCTACGAGCAGTACTTC. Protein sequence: CASSFRGSTYEQYF.